Listed here are 32 T cell receptor beta chains from one sample, sequenced in a study of PD-L1 blockade in urothelial cancer. Time point in this sample: peripheral blood 6 weeks after treatment start. Method: immunoSEQ multiplex PCR; TCRdb's copy keeps in-frame clones and lacks some. Among tens of thousands of clones listed, 91% were seen once. Source: PBMCs, taken around atezolizumab (anti-PD-L1) treatment. These TCRs come from a woman older than 75 with urothelial cancer.

In DNA, the CDR3 is TGTGCCAGCAGCATGCAGGTTCAAGAGACCCAGTACTTC. Protein sequence: CASSMQVQETQYF. The V and J genes are TRBV11-2 and TRBJ2-5; D ambiguous. The CDR3 contains 13 residues. V lost 5 bases, J lost 2 bases, and 9 bases lay in between. The germline V gene encodes CDR1 SGHAT and CDR2 FQNNGV.

The chain uses TRBV7-8 and TRBJ2-3; tentatively, D is TRBD2 (5 bases). The germline CDR1 and CDR2 sequences are SGHVS and FQNEAQ. CDR3 length equals 16 residues. With 0 bases removed from V and 3 bases from J, the gap between germline ends came to 13 bases. The CDR3 loop is CASSLAVGDGTDTQYF. Written as DNA, the CDR3 is TGTGCCAGCAGCTTAGCGGTGGGAGATGGAACAGATACGCAGTATTTT.

The CDR3 bases are TGTGCCAGCAGCTCGCCGCGACAGGGGGCCTACGAGCAGTACTTC. It yields the protein CASSSPRQGAYEQYF. V is TRBV5-6 and J is TRBJ2-7; 9 positions match TRBD1. Per germline, CDR1 SGHDT and CDR2 YYEEEE. The junction had 6 bases not matched to a gene; V was cut back by 3 bases and J by 2 bases. The CDR3 length is 15 residues.

The rearrangement joins TRBV5-6 to TRBJ2-5; 10 nucleotides agree with TRBD2. Germline values: CDR1 SGHDT, CDR2 YYEEEE. Unmatched junction bases numbered 7, after V lost 0 bases and J lost 5 bases. The CDR3 consists of 16 residues. DNA for the CDR3: TGTGCCAGCAGCTTGGTTCTAGCGGGAGTTGACGAGACCCAGTACTTC. It specifies CASSLVLAGVDETQYF.

The CDR3 DNA follows: TGTGCCAGCAGTGTAAAGGAGCGGGAGTACAATGAGCAGTTCTTC. Translated: CASSVKEREYNEQFF. V and J are TRBV6-1 and TRBJ2-1, with TRBD2 matching 8 bases. This CDR3 has 15 residues. Looked up from germline, CDR1 is MNHNS and CDR2 is SASEGT. The J segment lost 4 bases and the V segment lost 4 bases, leaving 6 bases of the junction unmatched.

This rearrangement joins TRBV6-1 to TRBJ2-1; 11 bases match TRBD2. V lost 4 bases and J lost 1; bases outside the gene matches: 3. This CDR3 has 16 amino acids. Germline CDR1 and CDR2: MNHNS and SASEGT. Here the CDR3 reads CASSAPSGGSYNEQFF. As DNA, the CDR3 is TGTGCCAGCAGTGCTCCTAGCGGGGGGTCCTACAATGAGCAGTTCTTC.

The rearrangement uses TRBV18 and TRBJ2-7; 7 bases map to TRBD1. Germline CDR1 is KGHSH and CDR2 is LQKENI. V dropped 2 bases and J dropped 1; count of bases not matched to a gene: 14. The CDR3 sequence is 18 residues long. The CDR3 bases are TGTGCCAGCTCACCAAAACAGGGGACAGCAAAGACTTCCTACGAGCAGTACTTC. Translating gives CASSPKQGTAKTSYEQYF.

This chain uses TRBV20-1 with TRBJ2-7; D is perhaps TRBD1 (6 bases). Germline loops: CDR1 DFQATT, CDR2 SNEGSKA (reference sequence). The CDR3 length is 11 residues. Trimming took 5 bases from V and 4 from J, leaving 9 bases between them. The CDR3 sequence is CSALGQYEQYF. The CDR3 DNA is TGCAGTGCTCTCGGACAGTACGAGCAGTACTTC.

This chain joins TRBV6-5 and TRBJ2-1; 8 bases map to TRBD2. Germline CDR1 is MNHEY and CDR2 is SVGAGI. The V and J ends lost 2 bases and 8 bases, in that order; junction bases with no gene match: 11. The CDR3 sequence is 16 residues long. CDR3 amino acids: CASSYGFPGGRDEQFF. The DNA for the CDR3 is TGTGCCAGCAGTTACGGTTTCCCGGGAGGGCGTGATGAGCAGTTCTTC.

The chain employs TRBV10-1 and TRBJ1-1; the D gene is possibly TRBD1 (6 bases). This CDR3 is built from 13 residues. Germline assignment: CDR1 WNHNN and CDR2 SYGVQD (reference sequence). The ends were cut back, 2 bases at V and 9 bases at J, with 13 bases in the middle. CDR3 sequence: CASSERGGPQAFF. The DNA of the CDR3 is TGCGCCAGCAGTGAGAGAGGGGGTCCCCAAGCTTTCTTT.

The chain has TRBV27 and TRBJ1-1; tentatively, D is TRBD1 (6 bases). Looked up from germline, CDR1 is MNHEY and CDR2 is SMNVEV (reference sequence). This CDR3 region has 16 residues. V was shortened by 5 bases and J by 5 bases, with 21 bases between the two germline ends. The DNA of the CDR3 is TGTGCCAGCAGTCCTTCGACAGGTTTGTCTAGGACTGAAGCTTTCTTT. Protein sequence: CASSPSTGLSRTEAFF.

This chain uses TRBV18 with TRBJ1-5; possibly TRBD1 for D (6 bases). Looked up from germline, CDR1 is KGHSH and CDR2 is LQKENI. CDR3 length: 15 residues. V lost 4 bases to trimming and J lost 7 bases, with 17 bases between them. CDR3 nucleotides: TGTGCCAGCTCACGAACGAGACAGGTTACACAGCCCCAGCATTTT. Translation gives CASSRTRQVTQPQHF.

The chain combines TRBV30 with TRBJ2-5, with 9 bases aligning to TRBD1. V lost 2 bases to trimming and J lost 2 bases; unmatched junction nucleotides: 6. This CDR3 spans 15 amino acids. Germline CDR1 and CDR2: GTSNPN and SVGIG (reference sequence). The CDR3 coding sequence is TGTGCCTGGAGTTTCGGACAGGGGCGTCAAGAGACCCAGTACTTC. This gives the protein CAWSFGQGRQETQYF. Full variable domain (rest looked up from reference TRBV30 and TRBJ2-5): SQTIHQWPATLVQPVGSPLSLECTVEGTSNPNLYWYRQAAGRGLQLLFYSVGIGQISSEVPQNLSASRPQDRQFILSSKKLLLSDSGFYLCAWSFGQGRQETQYFGPGTRLLVL.

DNA of the CDR3: TGTGCCAGCAGTGATCGTCAGGGGGCTTACAATGAGCAGTTCTTC. Translating it yields CASSDRQGAYNEQFF. The chain recombines TRBV6-1 with TRBJ2-1; 8 bases align to TRBD1. This CDR3 contains 15 residues. Trimming removed 3 bases from V and 4 bases from J; junction bases left unmatched: 5. Germline-derived CDR1 and CDR2 are MNHNS and SASEGT.

This clone was seen a single time. The chain couples TRBV7-8 to TRBJ2-6; D is possibly TRBD2 (5 bases). CDR1 and CDR2 (germline): SGHVS, FQNEAQ. V was shortened by 5 bases and J by 3 bases, with 8 bases between the two germline ends. The CDR3 spans 14 residues. The CDR3 sequence is CASSRGVGANVLTF. CDR3 DNA sequence: TGTGCCAGCAGCCGGGGAGTTGGGGCCAACGTCCTGACTTTC.

The rearrangement joins TRBV28 to TRBJ2-5; 11 bases are a match to TRBD2. Germline lookup yields CDR1 MDHEN and CDR2 SYDVKM. This CDR3 spans 16 amino acids. The J segment lost 2 bases and the V segment lost 6 bases, leaving 8 bases of the junction unmatched. CDR3 bases: TGTGCCAGCAGCTCCAGAACTAGCGGGAGTCAAGAGACCCAGTACTTC. Translating it yields CASSSRTSGSQETQYF.

The chain is built from TRBV6-5 and TRBJ1-5; 9 nucleotides agree with TRBD1. With V trimmed by 4 bases and J by 7 bases, 5 bases remained unmatched. The germline V gene encodes CDR1 MNHEY and CDR2 SVGAGI. CDR3 length: 14 amino acids. The CDR3 coding sequence is TGTGCCAGCAGTTCACAGGGGGCATGGCAGCCCCAGCATTTT. The encoded protein is CASSSQGAWQPQHF.

The V gene is TRBV6-1, the J gene TRBJ1-2; TRBD1 might be the D (6 bases). This CDR3 contains 17 residues. The V end was cut by 0 bases, the J end by 3 bases, with 17 bases between. The V gene's germline CDR1 is MNHNS and CDR2 SASEGT. The CDR3 here is CASSEARDDRPYYGYTF. CDR3 in DNA: TGTGCCAGCAGTGAAGCAAGGGACGACAGGCCATACTATGGCTACACCTTC.

The chain couples TRBV12-5 to TRBJ2-2; 9 bases agree with TRBD1. The germline V gene encodes CDR1 LGHNT and CDR2 FRNRAP. After removal of 5 bases from V and 5 bases from J, the junction contained 6 bases not matched to a gene. The CDR3 contains 15 residues. CDR3 protein: CASGPGTGLTGELFF. The CDR3 DNA reads TGTGCTAGTGGTCCCGGGACAGGGTTAACCGGGGAGCTGTTTTTT.

J is TRBJ1-2 and V is TRBV7-3, with a possible D match to TRBD1 (5 bases). Germline V gene lookup returns CDR1 SGHTA and CDR2 FQGTGA. This CDR3 spans 15 amino acids. V was pared by 2 bases and J by 0 bases, with 10 bases between. This chain's CDR3 is CASSLDSLSNYGYTF. CDR3 in DNA: TGTGCCAGCAGCTTAGACAGCCTATCTAACTATGGCTACACCTTC.

The chain employs TRBV9 and TRBJ2-7; 7 bases agree with TRBD1. The CDR3 contains 15 residues. With V trimmed by 4 bases and J by 2 bases, 9 bases remained unmatched. In germline, CDR1 is SGDLS, CDR2 YYNGEE. The CDR3 bases are TGTGCCAGCAGCCCGCGACAGGGTGGTCCCTACGAGCAGTACTTC. Protein product: CASSPRQGGPYEQYF.

The V call is TRBV15, the J call TRBJ1-2, with D unresolved. Germline V gene lookup returns CDR1 LNHNV and CDR2 YYDKDF (reference sequence). CDR3 length: 15 residues. V shed 5 bases and J shed 5 bases, with 18 bases lying between them. CDR3 bases: TGTGCCACCAGCCCTGGCCGGTGGGCAGGTTATGGCTACACCTTC. Amino acid sequence: CATSPGRWAGYGYTF.

This CDR3 is CASSFTGGRTGELFF. CDR3 DNA sequence: TGTGCCAGCAGTTTTACAGGGGGTCGCACCGGGGAGCTGTTTTTT. This chain connects TRBV27 to TRBJ2-2, with 8 positions matching TRBD1. Germline assignment: CDR1 MNHEY and CDR2 SMNVEV (reference sequence). With V trimmed by 3 bases and J by 4 bases, 4 bases remained unmatched. The CDR3 has 15 amino acids.

V usage is TRBV11-2 and J usage is TRBJ2-7; 8 bases are shared with TRBD2. Germline V gene sequence: CDR1 SGHAT, CDR2 FQNNGV. The CDR3 extends over 16 amino acids. The junction had 6 bases not matched to a gene; V was cut back by 2 bases and J by 0 bases. The CDR3 loop reads CASSLLAGGSSYEQYF. CDR3 coding DNA: TGTGCCAGCAGCTTATTGGCGGGAGGAAGCTCCTACGAGCAGTACTTC.

The gene calls are TRBV28 and TRBJ1-2; TRBD1 aligns across 12 bases. The J segment lost 9 bases and the V segment lost 3 bases, leaving 8 bases of the junction unmatched. Germline assignment: CDR1 MDHEN and CDR2 SYDVKM. The length of the CDR3 is 15 residues. CDR3 loop: CASSLSGTGGESYTF. The CDR3 DNA sequence: TGTGCCAGCAGTTTGTCGGGGACAGGGGGCGAGAGCTACACCTTC.

This chain uses TRBV27 with TRBJ2-3; 7 bases are a match to TRBD2. Germline CDR1 and CDR2: MNHEY and SMNVEV (reference sequence). The CDR3 is 14 residues long. The trim removed 3 bases at V and 4 bases at J, leaving 4 bases unmatched. CDR3 region: CASSFGLVADTQYF. The CDR3 nucleotides are TGTGCCAGCAGTTTTGGACTAGTGGCAGATACGCAGTATTTT.

The chain is built from TRBV7-3 and TRBJ1-1; D remains ambiguous. In germline, CDR1 is SGHTA, CDR2 FQGTGA. This CDR3 has 17 amino acids. Trimming cost V 2 bases and J 0 bases, with 16 bases left between them. The CDR3 bases are TGTGCCAGCAGCTTAGGCCGGACGGAGGAAATGAACACTGAAGCTTTCTTT. As protein: CASSLGRTEEMNTEAFF.

The chain combines TRBV6-1 with TRBJ1-5; maybe TRBD1 (6 bases). Germline loops: CDR1 MNHNS, CDR2 SASEGT. V dropped 5 bases and J dropped 7 bases, with 12 bases sitting between them. The CDR3 consists of 13 residues. The CDR3 DNA reads as TGTGCCAGCAGTCAGGGGCTACTACAGCCCCAGCATTTT. Translating it yields CASSQGLLQPQHF.

V gene TRBV6-1 combines with J gene TRBJ2-2; 8 bases are shared with TRBD1. CDR1 is MNHNS and CDR2 is SASEGT in the germline V gene. The CDR3 contains 15 residues. V shed 8 bases, J shed 1 base, and the junction held 6 bases outside the gene matches. This chain's CDR3 is CASGSGTGNTGELFF. Here the CDR3 DNA reads TGTGCCAGCGGCTCCGGGACAGGGAACACCGGGGAGCTGTTTTTT.

CDR3 loop: CASGISGLSYEQYF. CDR3 in DNA: TGCGCCAGCGGTATTAGCGGACTCTCCTACGAGCAGTACTTC. The chain couples TRBV5-1 to TRBJ2-7; D possibly corresponds to TRBD2 (6 bases). Trimming took 7 bases from V and 0 from J, leaving 14 bases between them. CDR3 length: 14 amino acids. Germline V lookup: CDR1 SGHRS, CDR2 YFSETQ.

The rearrangement uses TRBV7-9 and TRBJ1-3; maybe TRBD1 (6 bases). V shed 5 bases and J shed 8 bases, with 10 bases lying between them. The CDR3 sequence is 12 residues long. Germline CDR1 reads SEHNR; CDR2 reads FQNEAQ (reference sequence). The CDR3 sequence: CASSPQGDTIYF. Here the CDR3 DNA reads TGTGCCAGCAGCCCACAGGGAGACACCATATATTTT.

The chain carries TRBV19 and TRBJ2-2, with 9 bases identical to TRBD1. The V and J ends lost 3 bases and 2 bases, in that order; junction bases with no gene match: 1. Germline V gives CDR1 LNHDA, CDR2 SQIVND (reference sequence). The CDR3 covers 15 residues. The CDR3 DNA is TGTGCCAGTAGTATGGACAGGGGCAACACCGGGGAGCTGTTTTTT. This gives the protein CASSMDRGNTGELFF.